This is a list of T cell receptor beta chains from one sample in a study of shared clonotypes between healthy human individuals. Sequencing used immunoSEQ multiplex PCR; TCRdb keeps in-frame clones, though not all of them. The sample records about 320,000 clones, roughly 84% being singletons. Sequencing was carried out using memory CD8+ T cells sorted from blood. These receptors originate from a young man in good health. CDR3s include the opening cysteine and the closing phenylalanine or tryptophan. The order of the fields is V gene, clone size, D gene, J gene, CDR3 DNA, CDR3 protein. D genes are given only for firm matches. Part of the rows lack a size; the others show once, few, many or a class for expanded clones.

TRBV27	-	TRBD1	TRBJ1-5	TGTGCCAGCAGATCCGGGACAGGGGGCTTTCAGCCCCAGCATTTT	CASRSGTGGFQPQHF
TRBV5-4	-	-	TRBJ1-1	TGTGCCAGCAGCGCGAAGAACACTGAAGCTTTCTTT	CASSAKNTEAFF
TRBV27	-	-	TRBJ2-5	TGTGCCAGCAGTTCTTTGGTTGGGCAAGAGACCCAGTACTTC	CASSSLVGQETQYF
TRBV7-9	once	TRBD1	TRBJ2-7	TGTGCCAGCAGCCTTCTCCCGGACAGGCTCTCCTACGAGCAGTACTTC	CASSLLPDRLSYEQYF
TRBV7-9	-	TRBD2	TRBJ2-7	TGTGCCAGCAGCGCGACTAGCGGGAGCTCCTACGAGCAGTACTTC	CASSATSGSSYEQYF
TRBV6-5	-	TRBD1	TRBJ2-7	TGTGCCAGCACCCCCGGGACAGGGGGGTCCTACGAGCAGTACTTC	CASTPGTGGSYEQYF
TRBV10-3	-	TRBD1	TRBJ1-3	TGTGCCATCCGTGACAGGGACGCTGGAAACACCATATATTTT	CAIRDRDAGNTIYF
TRBV5-1	-	-	TRBJ2-5	TGCGCCAGCAGCTTGGGGACAGTAGAGACCCAGTACTTC	CASSLGTVETQYF
TRBV18	-	-	TRBJ2-2	TGTGCCAGCTCACCCGAGACTACAACCGGGGAGCTGTTTTTT	CASSPETTTGELFF
TRBV11-2	-	TRBD1	TRBJ1-1	TGTGCCAGCAGCTTAGGGACAGGGGGATTTGAAGCTTTCTTT	CASSLGTGGFEAFF
TRBV25-1	-	-	TRBJ1-1	TGTGCCAGCAGTGAATCAGGGAAGAACACTGAAGCTTTCTTT	CASSESGKNTEAFF
TRBV7-2	-	-	TRBJ2-7	TGTGCCAGCAGTATCACATCGGGACTCACCCACGAGCAGTACTTC	CASSITSGLTHEQYF
TRBV7-9	-	TRBD1	TRBJ1-2	TGTGCCAGCAGCTCGGGACAGTGGAACTATGGCTACACCTTC	CASSSGQWNYGYTF
TRBV29-1	-	-	TRBJ2-7	TGCAGCGTTGTTGGTCCGCCCTACGAGCAGTACTTC	CSVVGPPYEQYF
TRBV4-1	once	-	TRBJ2-1	TGCGCCAGCAGCCAAGGGGACCCCTCGAGCTCCTACAATGAGCAGTTCTTC	CASSQGDPSSSYNEQFF
TRBV5-8	-	-	TRBJ1-6	TGTGCCAGCAGCGCGAGTTCTGGAATCTATAATTCACCCCTCCACTTT	CASSASSGIYNSPLHF
TRBV19	-	-	TRBJ1-2	TGTGCCAGTAGTTCACAGGGATCGGATGGCTACACCTTC	CASSSQGSDGYTF
TRBV7-9	-	TRBD2	TRBJ2-7	TGTGCCAGCAGCTCTGCCCCCAGCGGGAGGGTCGACGAGCAGTACTTC	CASSSAPSGRVDEQYF
TRBV27	-	-	TRBJ2-5	TGTGCCAGCAGTTTTGCGGGATACCAAGAGACCCAGTACTTC	CASSFAGYQETQYF
TRBV30	-	-	TRBJ1-4	TGTGCCTGGAGTGTACTGTATGGAGGGGTCCAGGAAAAACTGTTTTTT	CAWSVLYGGVQEKLFF
TRBV6-5	many	-	TRBJ1-6	TGTGCCAGCAGTTACTCTTTGTATTCACCCCTCCACTTT	CASSYSLYSPLHF
TRBV9	-	-	TRBJ1-2	TGTGCCAGCAGCCTGAACACGGGCGAGTTTGGCTACACCTTC	CASSLNTGEFGYTF
TRBV18	-	TRBD2	TRBJ2-1	TGTGCCAGCTCACCGGTGTGGGAGCGGGATGGGCAAGTCAGTGAAAATGAGCAGTTCTTC	CASSPVWERDGQVSENEQFF
TRBV5-1	-	-	TRBJ1-1	TGCGCCAGCAGCTTAACAGGGATGAACACTGAAGCTTTCTTT	CASSLTGMNTEAFF
TRBV10-1	-	-	TRBJ2-5	TGCGCCAGCAGTGAGTGGAACCTGTACCAAGAGACCCAGTACTTC	CASSEWNLYQETQYF
TRBV30	-	TRBD2	TRBJ2-1	TGTGCCTGGAGGGAAGGCCTAGCGGGAGGGCTTGGTGAGCAGTTCTTC	CAWREGLAGGLGEQFF
TRBV9	-	TRBD2	TRBJ2-7	TGTGCCAGCAGCCCGGGACTAGCGGCCTACGAGCAGTACTTC	CASSPGLAAYEQYF
TRBV28	-	-	TRBJ2-7	TGTGCCAGCAGTTTACGTGGGCTGAGCTACGAGCAGTACTTC	CASSLRGLSYEQYF
TRBV28	-	-	TRBJ2-5	TGTGCCAGCAGTTTATGGGGGGAAGAGACCCAGTACTTC	CASSLWGEETQYF
TRBV6-6	few	-	TRBJ2-2	TGTGCCAGCAGCCCTCGCCCGGGGCGAGACACCGGGGAGCTGTTTTTT	CASSPRPGRDTGELFF
TRBV9	few	TRBD2	TRBJ2-1	TGTGCCAGCAGCCCAGAGGTTACTAGCGCGAATGAGCAGTTCTTC	CASSPEVTSANEQFF
TRBV6-6	-	-	TRBJ2-7	TGTGCCAGCAGTTACTCGCACGAGCAGTACTTC	CASSYSHEQYF
TRBV6-1	-	-	TRBJ2-7	TGTGCCAGCAGCCCGGGGGTTAATTACGAGCAGTACTTC	CASSPGVNYEQYF
TRBV4-1	once	-	TRBJ2-1	TGCGCCAGCAGCCAAGATATCAATGAGCAGTTCTTC	CASSQDINEQFF
TRBV7-2	-	TRBD1	TRBJ2-1	TGTGCCAGCAGCTTATCAGCAGGGGGAGCATTTGTTCTCGATGAGCAGTTCTTC	CASSLSAGGAFVLDEQFF
TRBV6-5	-	-	TRBJ1-2	TGTGCCAGCGGAGGGAGGATCGGCTATGGCTACACCTTC	CASGGRIGYGYTF
TRBV7-6	-	TRBD1	TRBJ1-2	TGTGCCAGCAGCCCCCCGGGACAGGGGGCAGGTGGCTACACCTTC	CASSPPGQGAGGYTF
TRBV15	-	TRBD1	TRBJ2-7	TGTGCCACCAGCAGGCCGGACAGGGGGTCCTACGAGCAGTACTTC	CATSRPDRGSYEQYF
TRBV19	few	-	TRBJ2-1	TGTGCCAGTAGTATATTCGGCTCCTACAATGAGCAGTTCTTC	CASSIFGSYNEQFF
TRBV9	few	-	TRBJ2-5	TGTGCCAGCAGCGTAGCTACAGGTCGAGGGAACCAAGAGACCCAGTACTTC	CASSVATGRGNQETQYF
TRBV5-1	-	-	TRBJ1-4	TGCGCCAGCAGCTGGAAGACGGATTCTAATGAAAAACTGTTTTTT	CASSWKTDSNEKLFF
TRBV2	-	TRBD1	TRBJ1-4	TGTGCCAGCAGTGAAGCGGACAGGGTTAATGAAAAACTGTTTTTT	CASSEADRVNEKLFF
TRBV7-9	-	-	TRBJ2-7	TGTGCCAGCAGCTTATTTAACCAGGGGCCATCCTACGAGCAGTACTTC	CASSLFNQGPSYEQYF
TRBV28	few	-	TRBJ2-7	TGTGCCAGCAGTTTTCTACTCTCCTACGAGCAGTACTTC	CASSFLLSYEQYF
TRBV7-9	few	-	TRBJ1-3	TGTGCCAGCAGCTTATCTTTTGGGCTGGGGAATGGAAACACCATATATTTT	CASSLSFGLGNGNTIYF
TRBV7-9	-	-	TRBJ2-1	TGTGCCAGCAGCCCGAAGATAGATAAGAGCTCCTACAATGAGCAGTTCTTC	CASSPKIDKSSYNEQFF
TRBV5-1	few	TRBD2	TRBJ2-3	TGCGCCAGCAGCACGGCGGGGGGCCACGCAGATACGCAGTATTTT	CASSTAGGHADTQYF
TRBV4-1	-	TRBD1	TRBJ1-6	TGCGCCAGCAGCCTAATGGACAGGGAATGGTCCTATAATTCACCCCTCCACTTT	CASSLMDREWSYNSPLHF
TRBV30	-	-	TRBJ2-1	TGTGCCTGGAGTGTCCACTCTCCGGGACTTCTCTCCTACAATGAGCAGTTCTTC	CAWSVHSPGLLSYNEQFF
TRBV6-6	-	-	TRBJ2-7	TGTGCCAGCAGTTACCAGTACGAGCAGTACTTC	CASSYQYEQYF
TRBV30	-	-	TRBJ2-5	TGTGCCTGGAGTGTAACGGGAGTTGGAGAGACCCAGTACTTC	CAWSVTGVGETQYF